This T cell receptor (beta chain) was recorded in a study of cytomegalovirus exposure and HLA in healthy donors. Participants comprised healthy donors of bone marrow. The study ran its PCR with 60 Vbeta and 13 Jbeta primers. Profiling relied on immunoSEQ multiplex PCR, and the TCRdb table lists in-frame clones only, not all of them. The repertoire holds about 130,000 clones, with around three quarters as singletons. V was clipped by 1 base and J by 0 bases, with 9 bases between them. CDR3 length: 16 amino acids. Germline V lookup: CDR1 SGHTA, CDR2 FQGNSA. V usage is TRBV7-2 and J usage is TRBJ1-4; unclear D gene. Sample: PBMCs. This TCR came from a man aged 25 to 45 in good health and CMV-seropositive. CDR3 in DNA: TGTGCCAGCAGCTTAGACGGGATTGCAACTAATGAAAAACTGTTTTTT. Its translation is CASSLDGIATNEKLFF.